One and the same sample provided the 22 T cell receptor beta chains below, sequenced in a study of blood T cell repertoires in COVID-19. Some clones are missing from TCRdb's copy, which holds only in-frame ones; the method was immunoSEQ multiplex PCR. The data show 350,000 to 400,000 clones, approximately 90% seen once. Sequencing was performed on PBMCs or T cells enriched from blood (not recorded which). The receptors originated from a middle-aged woman who had been exposed to COVID-19.

The gene calls are TRBV7-2 and TRBJ2-7; 8 bases align to TRBD2. The CDR3 covers 15 residues. Germline V CDR1 and CDR2: SGHTA, FQGNSA. Trimming at V came to 1 base and at J to 1 base, leaving 3 bases not matched to a gene. The CDR3 is CASSLGGGYSYEQYF. CDR3 in DNA: TGTGCCAGCAGCTTAGGCGGGGGGTATTCCTACGAGCAGTACTTC. Together with reference TRBV7-2 and TRBJ2-7, the CDR3 gives the full variable domain: GAGVSQSPSNKVTEKGKDVELRCDPISGHTALYWYRQSLGQGLEFLIYFQGNSAPDKSGLPSDRFSAERTGGSVSTLTIQRTQQEDSAVYLCASSLGGGYSYEQYFGPGTRLTVT.

The CDR3: CASGMDRDTEAFF. CDR3 DNA sequence: TGTGCCAGCGGCATGGACAGGGACACTGAAGCTTTCTTT. The genes are TRBV27 and TRBJ1-1; 8 nucleotides match TRBD1. V lost 8 bases, J lost 3 bases, and 5 bases stayed unmatched. CDR1 and CDR2 (germline): MNHEY, SMNVEV (reference sequence). The CDR3 covers 13 residues.

This clone has only a few counts. The CDR3, as DNA: TGCGCCAGCAGCTTGAACGGACTAGCGGGAGACACCGGGGAGCTGTTTTTT. Its protein product is CASSLNGLAGDTGELFF. The J gene is TRBJ2-2, the V gene TRBV5-1; TRBD2 aligns across 13 bases. This CDR3 is built from 17 residues. The germline V gene encodes CDR1 SGHRS and CDR2 YFSETQ. Trimming took 1 base from V and 3 from J; bases not matched to a gene: 3.

This chain uses TRBV7-2 with TRBJ2-7; 10 bases align to TRBD1. CDR1 and CDR2 (germline): SGHTA, FQGNSA. The ends lost 6 bases at V and 3 bases at J; junction bases unmatched: 2. This CDR3 contains 13 residues. CDR3 residues: CASRRTGGYEQYF. For the CDR3, the DNA is TGTGCCAGCAGGAGGACAGGGGGCTACGAGCAGTACTTC.

The rearrangement links TRBV30 to TRBJ2-5, with 13 positions matching TRBD2. Trimming took 2 bases from V and 5 from J; bases not matched to a gene: 11. Germline CDR1 is GTSNPN and CDR2 is SVGIG (reference sequence). The CDR3 loop spans 17 amino acids. The CDR3 loop is CAWSRSRTSGRGETQYF. The CDR3 bases are TGTGCCTGGAGTCGATCCCGCACTAGCGGGAGGGGTGAGACCCAGTACTTC.

The genes are TRBV11-1 and TRBJ1-2; D might be TRBD1 (6 bases). The germline V gene encodes CDR1 SGHAT and CDR2 FQDESV (reference sequence). V was cut by 5 bases and J by 2 bases, with 12 bases left in between. The CDR3 spans 14 residues. The CDR3: CASSPLDSNYGYTF. DNA for the CDR3: TGTGCCAGCAGCCCATTGGACAGCAACTATGGCTACACCTTC.

The rearrangement links TRBV30 to TRBJ2-1, with TRBD2 matching 13 bases. Trimming took 1 base from V and 13 from J; bases not matched to a gene: 4. Germline CDR1 is GTSNPN and CDR2 is SVGIG (reference sequence). The CDR3 contains 13 residues. The CDR3 reads CAWSGGTSGVQFF. The CDR3 region has the DNA TGTGCCTGGAGTGGCGGGACTAGCGGGGTCCAGTTCTTC.

The genes are TRBV9 and TRBJ1-1; D is possibly TRBD1 (6 bases). The CDR3 is 13 residues long. The germline V gene encodes CDR1 SGDLS and CDR2 YYNGEE. V shed 0 bases and J shed 9 bases, with 12 bases lying between them. CDR3 amino acids: CASSVVEQGQAFF. DNA for the CDR3: TGTGCCAGCAGCGTAGTCGAACAGGGACAAGCTTTCTTT.

This clone occurred many times. The chain recombines TRBV4-1 with TRBJ2-1; 12 nucleotides align to TRBD2. CDR1 and CDR2 from the germline V gene are MGHRA and YSYEKL. V dropped 0 bases and J dropped 8; count of bases not matched to a gene: 8. The length of the CDR3 is 17 residues. As DNA, the CDR3 is TGCGCCAGCAGCCAAGATTATCTAGCGGGAGGGGTTTATGAGCAGTTCTTC. Amino acid sequence: CASSQDYLAGGVYEQFF.

This rearrangement joins TRBV27 to TRBJ2-3, with 7 positions matching TRBD2. The V and J ends lost 7 bases and 2 bases, in that order; junction bases with no gene match: 9. This CDR3 spans 15 amino acids. Germline CDR1 and CDR2: MNHEY and SMNVEV (reference sequence). CDR3 amino acids: CASNGDYPYTDTQYF. The CDR3 coding sequence is TGTGCCAGCAACGGGGACTACCCCTACACAGATACGCAGTATTTT.

The chain recombines TRBV29-1 with TRBJ1-2; 7 nucleotides align to TRBD1. This CDR3 spans 14 amino acids. Per the germline V gene, CDR1 is SQVTM and CDR2 is ANQGSEA. The V and J ends lost 1 base and 4 bases, in that order; junction bases with no gene match: 6. DNA of the CDR3: TGCAGCGTTGAAGGGACAGGAAACTTCTATGGCTACACCTTC. It specifies CSVEGTGNFYGYTF.

The chain joins TRBV18 to TRBJ2-2; D perhaps matches TRBD2 (5 bases). Trimming took 6 bases from V and 4 from J, leaving 18 bases between them. Germline V lookup: CDR1 KGHSH, CDR2 LQKENI. CDR3 length: 16 residues. CDR3 bases: TGTGCCAGCTCCAGACGTGGGCTAGGAGGCACCGGGGAGCTGTTTTTT. Translation: CASSRRGLGGTGELFF.

This chain connects TRBV10-1 to TRBJ2-5; 10 nucleotides line up with TRBD1. Per the germline V gene, CDR1 is WNHNN and CDR2 is SYGVQD (reference sequence). The length of the CDR3 is 16 residues. Trimming took 4 bases from V and 3 from J; bases not matched to a gene: 8. CDR3 bases: TGCGCCAGCAGTGTCGGCTCGGGGACAGGGGAAGAGACCCAGTACTTC. This gives the protein CASSVGSGTGEETQYF.

The gene calls are TRBV11-2 and TRBJ1-1; 7 bases agree with TRBD1. Per germline, CDR1 SGHAT and CDR2 FQNNGV. V was pared by 5 bases and J by 5 bases, with 11 bases of the junction left unmatched. The CDR3 contains 15 residues. The CDR3, as DNA: TGTGCCAGCAGCCGACGGGACAGAGCGAGGACTGAAGCTTTCTTT. Amino acids: CASSRRDRARTEAFF.

The gene calls are TRBV11-1 and TRBJ1-6; TRBD1 aligns across 7 bases. The V and J ends lost 6 bases and 10 bases, in that order; junction bases with no gene match: 9. CDR3 length equals 14 residues. The germline CDR1 and CDR2 sequences are SGHAT and FQDESV (reference sequence). In DNA, the CDR3 is TGTGCCAGCAGTTACAGGGGCCCGGGGTCACCCCTCCACTTT. It is translated as CASSYRGPGSPLHF.

The chain employs TRBV2 and TRBJ2-1, with TRBD1 matching 9 bases. Germline-derived CDR1 and CDR2 are SNHLY and FYNNEI. The V gene end was trimmed by 6 bases and the J gene end by 7 bases; junction bases not matched to a gene: 10. The length of the CDR3 is 15 residues. Here the CDR3 DNA reads TGTGCCAGCAGGATTGACAGGGGGATAAAAAATGAGCAGTTCTTC. It is translated as CASRIDRGIKNEQFF.

This clone was recorded only once. The V call is TRBV5-1, the J call TRBJ2-1; TRBD2 aligns across 8 bases. The germline CDR1 and CDR2 sequences are SGHRS and YFSETQ. J lost 1 base, V lost 5 bases, and 11 bases had no gene match. The CDR3 totals 17 residues. CDR3 in amino acids: CASSLEVAGLSYNEQFF. The CDR3 DNA sequence: TGCGCCAGCAGTCTTGAAGTAGCGGGGTTATCCTACAATGAGCAGTTCTTC.

This rearrangement joins TRBV21-1 to TRBJ1-1; the table's D call TRBD1 went unverified against the DNA. TRBV21-1 is an annotated pseudogene. The CDR3 has 11 residues. The CDR3: CASSQDTEAFF. CDR3 sequence (DNA): TGTGCCAGCAGTCAGGACACTGAAGCTTTCTTT.

This CDR3 reads CASTPGTGRGRRTEAFF. The CDR3 DNA reads as TGCGCCAGCACCCCCGGGACAGGGAGAGGTCGACGGACTGAAGCTTTCTTT. The gene calls are TRBV5-1 and TRBJ1-1; TRBD1 agrees at 9 bases. CDR3 length equals 17 residues. The V gene's germline CDR1 is SGHRS and CDR2 YFSETQ. The V and J ends lost 6 bases and 5 bases, in that order; junction bases with no gene match: 17.

This chain joins TRBV29-1 and TRBJ2-7; a possible D gene is TRBD1 (6 bases). This CDR3 spans 19 amino acids. Trimming took off 3 bases at V and 0 bases at J, with 27 bases between the two ends. Germline CDR1 is SQVTM and CDR2 is ANQGSEA. CDR3 protein: CSVDAPTGKDSTPSYEQYF. CDR3 DNA sequence: TGCAGCGTTGATGCCCCCACAGGGAAGGATTCTACTCCCTCCTACGAGCAGTACTTC.

This chain joins TRBV6-6 and TRBJ2-7; tentatively, D is TRBD1 (6 bases). Germline V CDR1 and CDR2: MNHNY, SVGAGI (reference sequence). V dropped 3 bases and J dropped 5 bases, with 17 bases sitting between them. CDR3 length equals 15 residues. CDR3 in amino acids: CASSYSGQISNEQYF. CDR3 bases: TGTGCCAGCAGTTATTCTGGACAGATATCTAACGAGCAGTACTTC.

For the CDR3, the DNA is TGTGCCAGCTCACGGGGACAGGGAAGGAGTACTGAAGCTTTCTTT. Residues: CASSRGQGRSTEAFF. The rearrangement uses TRBV18 and TRBJ1-1; TRBD1 matches at 9 bases. The CDR3 has 15 amino acids. The germline CDR1 and CDR2 sequences are KGHSH and LQKENI. J lost 5 bases, V lost 4 bases, and 8 bases had no gene match.